The rows below give T cell receptor beta chains drawn from one sample of a study of ipilimumab plus nivolumab after autologous stem cell transplantation. Sequencing used immunoSEQ multiplex PCR; TCRdb keeps in-frame clones, though not all of them. The table includes 15,000 to 20,000 clones, more than 80% detected once. The source was PBMCs, collected in a trial of ipilimumab plus nivolumab as post-transplant consolidation. The receptor set was obtained from a male donor with diffuse large B-cell lymphoma. The CDR3 runs from the conserved cysteine through the conserved F or W. The order of the fields is CDR3 protein, V gene.

CDR3 protein: CASTLSGFDEQFF
V gene: TRBV23-1

CDR3 protein: CASSLEAYEQYF
V gene: TRBV7-5

CDR3 protein: CASGDYTQYF
V gene: TRBV12-5

CDR3 protein: CASSLEVGGSELFF
V gene: TRBV7-9

CDR3 protein: CASSLQSQGNTEAFF
V gene: TRBV7-2

CDR3 protein: CASSHPGPDNEKLFF
V gene: TRBV4-1

CDR3 protein: CASSLGQTNSPLHF
V gene: TRBV7-8

CDR3 protein: CASSSEPLSGNTIYF
V gene: TRBV5-8

CDR3 protein: CASSLFRLAGVLNEQFF
V gene: TRBV27

CDR3 protein: CASSLEVDRAYEQYF
V gene: TRBV7-8

CDR3 protein: CASSVVTGLNTEAFF
V gene: TRBV9

CDR3 protein: CASSRARGYGYTF
V gene: TRBV5-8

CDR3 protein: CASSSPIPATDTQYF
V gene: TRBV7-9

CDR3 protein: CSALTGISTDTQYF
V gene: TRBV29-1

CDR3 protein: CASSLVQGRTEAFF
V gene: TRBV5-1

CDR3 protein: CASAKGQGDTGELFF
V gene: TRBV12-5